The 21 T cell receptor beta chains given below trace back to one sample, sequenced in a study of human T cells and chemical hapten exposure. Each CDR3 protein gets one entry after TCRdb re-called the RACE reads with MiXCR. The sample includes a few hundred thousand distinct CDR3 sequences, 4.5% to 7% of them seen just once. Time point here: pre-sensitization, week 0. Treatment defined: therapeutic diphenylcyclopropenone sensitization with weekly scalp DPC. The sequences come from whole blood, collected in connection with sensitization to the hapten diphenylcyclopropenone (DPC). The receptors were sampled from a woman aged 18-29 years with alopecia areata. Some clones in this sample may be carry-over from other donors' samples.

This clonotype was seen a handful of times. The chain employs TRBV27 and TRBJ1-1; 9 bases map to TRBD1. The CDR3 loop spans 19 amino acids. V was clipped by 1 base and J by 4 bases; unmatched bases: 16. The germline V gene encodes CDR1 MNHEY and CDR2 SMNVEV (reference sequence). CDR3 nucleotide sequence: TGTGCCAGCAGTTTATACTCGACCGGGACAGGGAACTTTGTCACTGAAGCTTTCTTT. This translates into CASSLYSTGTGNFVTEAFF.

The sample holds many counts of this clonotype. The rearrangement uses TRBV20-1 and TRBJ2-3, with D tentatively TRBD1 (5 bases). V gave up 4 bases and J gave up 5 bases, with 13 bases separating them. Germline V gene data show CDR1 as DFQATT and CDR2 as SNEGSKA (reference sequence). This CDR3 contains 13 residues. The CDR3 reads CSAKDGAQDTQYF. CDR3 coding DNA: TGCAGTGCTAAAGATGGGGCGCAAGATACGCAGTATTTT.

The count of this clonotype is one. This may be a read error: a much more frequent sequence differs by one nucleotide. The chain joins TRBV29-1 to TRBJ2-3; 7 positions agree with TRBD1. J was trimmed by 1 base and V by 7 bases; bases with no gene match: 11. Germline V lookup: CDR1 SQVTM, CDR2 ANQGSEA. CDR3 length equals 15 residues. Written as DNA, the CDR3 is TGCAGCGCCCCCTCAGGGGGACAGCGCACAGATACGCAGTATTTT. This gives the protein CSAPSGGQRTDTQYF.

This clonotype was seen ten or more times. The V call is TRBV6-6, the J call TRBJ2-7; no definite D call. Per germline, CDR1 MNHNY and CDR2 SVGAGI (reference sequence). The CDR3 is 16 residues long. V was cut by 5 bases and J by 0 bases, with 17 bases left in between. CDR3 nucleotides: TGTGCCAGCAGTCCAGGTCGCGGCGGTATCTCCTACGAGCAGTACTTC. Protein product: CASSPGRGGISYEQYF.

The chain uses TRBV6-2 or TRBV6-3 and TRBJ2-5; TRBD2 matches 13 bases. This CDR3 is built from 16 residues. Germline V CDR1 and CDR2: MNHEY, SVGEGT. V gave up 2 bases and J gave up 3 bases; unmatched junction bases: 3. The CDR3 coding sequence is TGTGCCAGCAGTTACCCGGGACTAGCGGGGAAAGAGACCCAGTACTTC. It specifies CASSYPGLAGKETQYF.

A word on this clonotype: A read error may be the cause here, since a much bigger clone is one base away. The chain combines TRBV6-4 with TRBJ1-2; maybe TRBD1 (6 bases). Germline-derived CDR1 and CDR2 are MRHNA and SNTAGT. V lost 6 bases and J lost 7, with 15 bases in between. This CDR3 has 13 amino acids. CDR3 nucleotides: TGTGCCAGCAGAGAAACAGGGACTAGTGGCTACACCTTC. Its protein product is CASRETGTSGYTF.

Many counts were recorded for this clonotype. The genes are TRBV4-3 and TRBJ1-6; D remains ambiguous. This CDR3 region has 13 residues. Germline V gene data show CDR1 as LGHNA and CDR2 as YSLEER. Trimming removed 4 bases at V and 10 bases at J, with 11 bases between. The CDR3: CASSLHARSPLHF. The CDR3 DNA sequence: TGCGCCAGCAGCCTACACGCGAGATCACCCCTCCACTTT.

At least ten counts were recorded for this clonotype. The chain combines TRBV5-5 with TRBJ2-2; D gene uncertain. The ends were cut back, 0 bases at V and 6 bases at J, with 9 bases in the middle. The V gene's germline CDR1 is SGHKS and CDR2 YYEKEE (reference sequence). The CDR3 loop spans 14 amino acids. CDR3 nucleotide sequence: TGTGCCAGCAGCTTGGTTTCGATGGCCGGGGAGCTGTTTTTT. It specifies CASSLVSMAGELFF.

This clonotype was counted ten times or more. The chain links TRBV7-9 to TRBJ1-3; D call uncertain. V lost 2 bases, J lost 4 bases, and 6 bases lay in between. The length of the CDR3 is 13 residues. Per germline, CDR1 SEHNR and CDR2 FQNEAQ (reference sequence). CDR3 sequence (DNA): TGTGCCAGCAGCTTATTAACCGGAAACACCATATATTTT. As protein: CASSLLTGNTIYF. Full variable domain (outside the CDR3, taken from reference TRBV7-9 and TRBJ1-3): DTGVSQNPRHKITKRGQNVTFRCDPISEHNRLYWYRQTLGQGPEFLTYFQNEAQLEKSRLLSDRFSAERPKGSFSTLEIQRTEQGDSAMYLCASSLLTGNTIYFGEGSWLTVV.

This clonotype was seen only a few times. The chain is built from TRBV18 and TRBJ2-1; D possibly corresponds to TRBD1 (6 bases). Germline values: CDR1 KGHSH, CDR2 LQKENI. The CDR3 consists of 16 residues. With 6 bases removed from V and 3 bases from J, the gap between germline ends came to 18 bases. This CDR3 reads CASSPNRDILYNEQFF. The DNA for the CDR3 is TGTGCCAGCTCCCCAAACCGGGACATCCTCTACAATGAGCAGTTCTTC.

V gene TRBV7-8 combines with J gene TRBJ2-1; D is uncertain. Germline V gene data show CDR1 as SGHVS and CDR2 as FQNEAQ. This CDR3 region has 15 residues. The V end was cut by 5 bases, the J end by 5 bases, with 16 bases between. The CDR3 sequence: CASSRLGGTDNEQFF. The CDR3 nucleotides are TGTGCCAGCAGCCGTCTGGGCGGCACAGACAATGAGCAGTTCTTC.

This chain uses TRBV7-6 with TRBJ1-1; maybe TRBD1 (5 bases). Germline lookup yields CDR1 SGHVS and CDR2 FNYEAQ. Trimming shortened V by 5 bases and J by 8 bases, and 12 bases separated the two germline ends. This CDR3 has 12 amino acids. CDR3 nucleotides: TGTGCCAGCAGCCTTACAGGCAGGGAAGCTTTCTTT. Translated: CASSLTGREAFF.

This chain links TRBV10-3 with TRBJ2-7, with 8 bases that match TRBD1. The CDR3 runs to 11 residues. Germline V gene sequence: CDR1 ENHRY, CDR2 SYGVKD. The J segment lost 6 bases and the V segment lost 6 bases, leaving 1 base of the junction unmatched. The CDR3 DNA reads as TGTGCCATCAGAGGACAGGGCGAGCAGTACTTC. This translates into CAIRGQGEQYF.

The chain recombines TRBV20-1 with TRBJ2-3; 8 bases fit TRBD1. CDR1 DFQATT and CDR2 SNEGSKA come from the germline V gene (reference sequence). V dropped 7 bases and J dropped 4; count of bases not matched to a gene: 13. The CDR3 is made up of 15 amino acids. The CDR3 nucleotides read TGCAGTGTAAGGGGTGCCAGGGGGCGACCAGATACGCAGTATTTT. Amino acid sequence: CSVRGARGRPDTQYF.

The table lists this clonotype with many counts. The chain is built from TRBV13 and TRBJ1-3, with 7 nucleotides matching TRBD1. Germline V gene sequence: CDR1 PRHDT, CDR2 FYEKMQ (reference sequence). The junction had 3 bases not matched to a gene; V was cut back by 5 bases and J by 2 bases. CDR3 length: 14 residues. The CDR3 loop reads CASSPTGAGNTIYF. For the CDR3, the DNA is TGTGCCAGCAGCCCAACAGGGGCTGGAAACACCATATATTTT.

This clonotype has at least ten counts. The genes are TRBV7-9 and TRBJ1-6; tentatively, D is TRBD1 (5 bases). Germline V gene lookup returns CDR1 SEHNR and CDR2 FQNEAQ (reference sequence). Trimming stripped 5 bases from V and 0 bases from J, with 23 bases between. The CDR3 runs 20 residues. CDR3 residues: CASSRITGLSPGSYNSPLHF. The CDR3 nucleotides are TGTGCCAGCAGCCGCATCACGGGACTCTCCCCCGGCTCCTATAATTCACCCCTCCACTTT.

Many counts were recorded for this clonotype. The V call is TRBV2, the J call TRBJ1-5, with no clear D. Germline-derived CDR1 and CDR2 are SNHLY and FYNNEI. V lost 6 bases, J lost 0 bases, and 12 bases lay in between. The CDR3 is 15 residues long. CDR3 sequence: CASSPNLNSNQPQHF. As DNA, the CDR3 is TGTGCCAGCAGCCCCAATCTAAATAGCAATCAGCCCCAGCATTTT.

This clonotype showed up many times. The V call is TRBV3-1, the J call TRBJ1-4; D might be TRBD1 (6 bases). This CDR3 contains 13 residues. Germline-derived CDR1 and CDR2 are LGHDT and YNNKEL (reference sequence). Trimming cost V 2 bases and J 11 bases, with 12 bases left between them. CDR3 amino acids: CASSQLGQRKLFF. The CDR3 DNA sequence: TGTGCCAGCAGCCAACTCGGACAGAGGAAACTGTTTTTT.

This clonotype was counted ten times or more. The chain uses TRBV7-9 and TRBJ1-1; D not certain. The germline V gene encodes CDR1 SEHNR and CDR2 FQNEAQ (reference sequence). V was clipped by 2 bases and J by 11 bases, with 12 bases between them. The CDR3 consists of 12 residues. CDR3 in DNA: TGTGCCAGCAGCTTAAACGGGGTTGGGGCTTTCTTT. Protein product: CASSLNGVGAFF.

On this clonotype: A much larger clone lies a single base off, so this may be a read error. The genes are TRBV5-1 and TRBJ1-5; the D is unclear. Trimming pared 1 base from V and 7 bases from J, leaving 18 bases between. This CDR3 is built from 16 residues. Germline CDR1 and CDR2: SGHRS and YFSETQ. CDR3 DNA: TGCGCCAGCAGCTTGAGAGGGAGCCCTATCAAACAGCCCCAGCATTTT. Its translation is CASSLRGSPIKQPQHF.

V is TRBV18 and J is TRBJ2-3; D remains ambiguous. The CDR3 is made up of 13 amino acids. V was shortened by 0 bases and J by 4 bases, with 5 bases between the two germline ends. Germline CDR1 is KGHSH and CDR2 is LQKENI. The CDR3 sequence is CASSPPTSDTQYF. Here the CDR3 DNA reads TGTGCCAGCTCACCACCAACCTCAGATACGCAGTATTTT.